These 10 T cell receptor beta chains share one sample of origin, sequenced in a study of T cell clonality in common variable immunodeficiency (dated by TCRdb to between 2014 and 2017). Preparation of the library involved the immunoSEQ multiplex PCR assay. TCRdb mirrors the immuneACCESS table, restricted to in-frame sequences. Some clones are absent from its copies; in checked studies, under half trace to an unresolved V gene, and the reason for the others is unknown. Here the sample lists some 42,000 clones, none seen once only. Together, the top ten hold about 1.3% of the sample. The specimen was peripheral blood mononuclear cells. These TCRs come from a person aged 18 to 70 in good health.

This clone appeared many times. Read data end 3 residues before the CDR3 end; the end is taken from the germline J gene. The chain is built from TRBV18 and TRBJ2-7; D possibly corresponds to TRBD1 (6 bases). V was pared by 6 bases and J by 6 bases, with 12 bases between. The CDR3 runs 12 residues. The germline CDR1 and CDR2 sequences are KGHSH and LQKENI. The CDR3: CASSAGTPEQYF. The sequenced part of the CDR3 DNA is TGTGCCAGCTCCGCCGGGACACCCGAG.

Comment on this clone: The read ends 3 residues before the CDR3 terminus; that terminus is restored from the germline J gene. This chain joins TRBV5-1 and TRBJ2-7; D may match TRBD1 or TRBD2 (5 bases each). Germline V gene sequence: CDR1 SGHRS, CDR2 YFSETQ. This CDR3 is built from 13 residues. V shed 0 bases and J shed 6 bases, with 10 bases lying between them. The sequenced CDR3 bases are TGCGCCAGCAGCTTGGGAGGGGTTGGCGAG. Translation gives CASSLGGVGE. The full CDR3 protein is CASSLGGVGEQYF.

In the case of this clone: The read ends 3 residues early relative to the CDR3; the germline J gene fills the gap. The V call is TRBV7-8, the J call TRBJ1-5, with D tentatively TRBD1 (6 bases). This CDR3 region has 14 residues. The germline V gene encodes CDR1 SGHVS and CDR2 FQNEAQ. Trimming cost V 5 bases and J 3 bases, with 11 bases left between them. The CDR3 sequence is CASSPGQINQPQHF. The CDR3 bases that were read are TGTGCCAGCAGCCCCGGACAGATCAATCAGCCC.

This clone was detected many times. Its ends do not fully match the called genes, so a read error is possible. Sequencing ends 3 residues short of the CDR3 end; the germline J gene provides the rest. The gene calls are TRBV4-2 and TRBJ2-5, with 10 bases lining up with TRBD2. Germline values: CDR1 LGHNA, CDR2 YNFKEQ. The CDR3 totals 15 residues. This CDR3 reads CASSRISGRPETQYF. The covered CDR3 bases are TGCGCCAGCAGCCGCATTAGCGGGAGGCCGGAGACC.

This clone has ten or more counts. Read sequence stops 3 residues before the CDR3 end, and the germline J gene provides the missing end. The chain recombines TRBV20-1 with TRBJ1-2; 8 bases fit TRBD1. Germline CDR1 reads DFQATT; CDR2 reads SNEGSKA (reference sequence). The CDR3 is 13 amino acids. The CDR3 loop is CSADKQGGMGYTF. The CDR3 bases that were read are TGCAGTGCTGACAAACAGGGGGGAATGGGC.

This CDR3 reads CASTSGTSGREGTGELFF. Incomplete CDR3 DNA: TGTGCCAGCACCTCCGGGACTAGCGGGAGAGAGGGCACCGGGGAG. The chain couples TRBV25-1 to TRBJ2-2; TRBD2 matches at 14 bases. The read halts 3 residues ahead of the CDR3 end, with the missing end drawn from the germline J gene. Germline CDR1 reads MGHDK; CDR2 reads SYGVNS. The V segment lost 7 bases and the J segment 4 bases; nucleotides outside the gene matches: 11. This CDR3 spans 18 amino acids. Using reference TRBV25-1 and TRBJ2-2 for the parts outside the CDR3, the full variable domain is EADIYQTPRYLVIGTGKKITLECSQTMGHDKMYWYQQDPGMELHLIHYSYGVNSTEKGDLSSESTVSRIRTEHFPLTLESARPSHTSQYLCASTSGTSGREGTGELFFGEGSRLTVL.

In its sample, this clone was seen many times. The CDR3 end lies 3 residues beyond the end of the read and is filled in from the germline J gene. J is TRBJ1-2 and V is TRBV5-1; 7 positions match TRBD1. CDR3 length: 15 amino acids. V dropped 0 bases and J dropped 4; count of bases not matched to a gene: 6. Germline CDR1 reads SGHRS; CDR2 reads YFSETQ. Partial CDR3 DNA: TGCGCCAGCAGCTTGGCCGTAGGGACAGCCTATGGC. This translates into CASSLAVGTAYG. The full CDR3 protein reads CASSLAVGTAYGYTF.

This clone was detected many times. The read is 3 residues too short to cover the CDR3 end, so that end is filled in from the germline J gene. The J gene is TRBJ2-2, the V gene TRBV19; D is unresolved. This CDR3 comprises 12 residues. Per germline, CDR1 LNHDA and CDR2 SQIVND (reference sequence). Trimming cost V 9 bases and J 4 bases, with 9 bases left between them. The CDR3 spells CASKGGTGELFF. Incomplete CDR3 DNA: TGTGCCAGCAAGGGTGGCACCGGGGAG.

In this sample, this clone turned up many times. The read ends 3 residues before the CDR3 terminus; that terminus is restored from the germline J gene. V is TRBV7-8 and J is TRBJ1-2; a possible D gene is TRBD1 (6 bases). Trimming removed 6 bases at V and 2 bases at J, with 13 bases between. CDR1 is SGHVS and CDR2 is FQNEAQ in the germline V gene. CDR3 length equals 14 residues. The CDR3 here is CASSGARGNYGYTF. CDR3 DNA, as far as it was read: TGTGCCAGCAGTGGGGCGAGGGGGAACTATGGC.

This clone was counted only a few times. The read is 3 residues too short to cover the CDR3 end, so that end is filled in from the germline J gene. The chain recombines TRBV18 with TRBJ1-1, with a weak D call TRBD1 (5 bases). The V gene's germline CDR1 is KGHSH and CDR2 LQKENI. V lost 3 bases to trimming and J lost 0 bases, with 11 bases between them. This CDR3 region has 15 residues. The CDR3 region is CASSPWGEMNTEAFF. The covered CDR3 bases are TGTGCCAGCTCACCCTGGGGGGAAATGAACACTGAA.